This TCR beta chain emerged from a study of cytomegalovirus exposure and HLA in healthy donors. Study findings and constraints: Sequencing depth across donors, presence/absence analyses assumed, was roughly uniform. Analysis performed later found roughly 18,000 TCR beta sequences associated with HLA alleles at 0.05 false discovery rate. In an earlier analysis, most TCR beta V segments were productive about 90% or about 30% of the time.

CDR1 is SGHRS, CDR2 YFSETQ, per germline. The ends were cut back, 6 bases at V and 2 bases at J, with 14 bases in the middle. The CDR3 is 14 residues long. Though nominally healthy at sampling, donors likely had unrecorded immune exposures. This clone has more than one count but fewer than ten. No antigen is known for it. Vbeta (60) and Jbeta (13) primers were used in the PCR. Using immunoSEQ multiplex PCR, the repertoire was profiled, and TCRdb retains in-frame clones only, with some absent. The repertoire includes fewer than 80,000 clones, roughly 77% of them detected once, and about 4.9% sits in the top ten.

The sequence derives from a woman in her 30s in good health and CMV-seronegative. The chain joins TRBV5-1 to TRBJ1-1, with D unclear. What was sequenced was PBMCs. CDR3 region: CASKPDGRNTEAFF. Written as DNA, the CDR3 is TGCGCCAGCAAACCGGACGGGAGAAACACTGAAGCTTTCTTT.